The 16 T cell receptor beta chains below come from one sample, sequenced in a study of blood T cell repertoires in COVID-19 (dated by TCRdb to the early 2020s). Library prep was done by the immunoSEQ multiplex PCR assay. The source is immuneACCESS, and TCRdb retained only in-frame sequences with V and J called. Part of the clones is not carried over; for the studies checked, unresolved V genes explain less than half of this, and the remainder is unexplained. The sample yields 200,000 to 250,000 clones; roughly 87% were counted once. The top ten hold about an eighth of the sample. Sequenced material: peripheral blood. These receptors were obtained from a woman aged 18-29 years who had recovered from COVID-19.

This clone came up once. The V call is TRBV9, the J call TRBJ2-1, with D tentatively TRBD1 (6 bases). CDR3 length: 16 residues. The V end lost 0 bases, the J end lost 8 bases, and 18 bases lay between the germline ends. Germline CDR1 is SGDLS and CDR2 is YYNGEE. CDR3 protein: CASSVAVFGTKDEQFF. In DNA form, the CDR3 reads TGTGCCAGCAGCGTAGCAGTATTCGGGACAAAAGATGAGCAGTTCTTC.

V gene TRBV4-1 combines with J gene TRBJ1-1; 7 nucleotides agree with TRBD1. With 0 bases clipped from V and 6 bases from J, the junction kept 10 bases outside the gene matches. CDR1 is MGHRA and CDR2 is YSYEKL in the germline V gene. There are 16 residues in the CDR3. DNA of the CDR3: TGCGCCAGCAGCCAAGATCCAAGACAGGGTGAGGCTGAAGCTTTCTTT. It specifies CASSQDPRQGEAEAFF.

The rearrangement uses TRBV11-2 and TRBJ2-3; no clear D gene. Germline V CDR1 and CDR2: SGHAT, FQNNGV. Trimming stripped 0 bases from V and 1 base from J, with 8 bases between. The CDR3 extends over 15 amino acids. The CDR3 protein is CASSLEGSRTDTQYF. The CDR3 DNA reads TGTGCCAGCAGCTTAGAGGGCAGCCGCACAGATACGCAGTATTTT.

This clone was observed once. This sequence joins TRBV7-6 and TRBJ2-2, with 14 bases that match TRBD2. Trimming removed 5 bases from V and 4 bases from J; junction bases left unmatched: 12. Germline V gives CDR1 SGHVS, CDR2 FNYEAQ. This CDR3 has 19 amino acids. The CDR3 DNA sequence: TGTGCCAGCAGCACTTCCGGGACTAGCGGGAGTGTCGGCACCGGGGAGCTGTTTTTT. Its protein is CASSTSGTSGSVGTGELFF.

This chain links TRBV5-8 with TRBJ2-2; D not resolved. Trimming pared 4 bases from V and 4 bases from J, leaving 17 bases between. Germline V lookup: CDR1 SGHTS, CDR2 YDEGEE. The CDR3 contains 16 residues. The DNA for the CDR3 is TGTGCCAGCAGCGTCCTAGGCCGACGCGGCACCGGGGAGCTGTTTTTT. Translation gives CASSVLGRRGTGELFF. Variable domain in full (rest from reference TRBV5-8 and TRBJ2-2): EAGVTQSPTHLIKTRGQQATLRCSPISGHTSVYWYQQALGLGLQFLLWYDEGEERNRGNFPPRFSGRQFPNYSSELNVNALELEDSALYLCASSVLGRRGTGELFFGEGSRLTVL.

The chain is built from TRBV19 and TRBJ2-7; maybe TRBD1 (6 bases). The germline V and J ends were trimmed by 6 bases and 2 bases, with 14 bases remaining between them. The germline CDR1 and CDR2 sequences are LNHDA and SQIVND (reference sequence). The CDR3 covers 14 residues. CDR3 nucleotide sequence: TGTGCCAGTAGCCCGTCAGGGGCAACCTACGAGCAGTACTTC. This encodes CASSPSGATYEQYF.

The chain joins TRBV7-2 to TRBJ2-1; 13 nucleotides agree with TRBD2. V trimming: 2 bases; J trimming: 7 bases; junction bases outside the gene matches: 8. The germline V gene encodes CDR1 SGHTA and CDR2 FQGNSA. The CDR3 contains 17 residues. The CDR3 sequence is CASSLTLTSGGGNEQFF. The CDR3 region has the DNA TGTGCCAGCAGCTTAACGCTAACTAGCGGGGGGGGGAATGAGCAGTTCTTC.

V usage is TRBV6-2 or TRBV6-3 and J usage is TRBJ2-1; perhaps TRBD2 as D (5 bases). This CDR3 comprises 18 residues. The germline V gene encodes CDR1 MNHEY and CDR2 SVGEGT. V lost 0 bases, J lost 0 bases, and 15 bases lay in between. Here the CDR3 reads CASSYSTASSSSYNEQFF. DNA for the CDR3: TGTGCCAGCAGTTACTCGACGGCTAGCTCTTCCTCCTACAATGAGCAGTTCTTC.

As DNA, the CDR3 is TGTGCCAGTAGTACCGCCCTTTGGGGACAGGGGGCGCGCTGGACTGAAGCTTTCTTT. It is translated as CASSTALWGQGARWTEAFF. This chain joins TRBV19 and TRBJ1-1, with TRBD1 matching 12 bases. The trim removed 4 bases at V and 5 bases at J, leaving 17 bases unmatched. In germline, CDR1 is LNHDA, CDR2 SQIVND (reference sequence). CDR3 size: 19 residues. Filled out from reference TRBV19 and TRBJ1-1, the complete variable domain reads DGGITQSPKYLFRKEGQNVTLSCEQNLNHDAMYWYRQDPGQGLRLIYYSQIVNDFQKGDIAEGYSVSREKKESFPLTVTSAQKNPTAFYLCASSTALWGQGARWTEAFFGQGTRLTVV.

The chain joins TRBV10-3 to TRBJ2-7; 10 bases map to TRBD1. The V gene's germline CDR1 is ENHRY and CDR2 SYGVKD. This CDR3 region has 16 residues. V gave up 4 bases and J gave up 3 bases; unmatched junction bases: 9. CDR3 loop: CAISGAWTGGIYEQYF. CDR3 in DNA: TGTGCCATCAGTGGGGCCTGGACAGGGGGAATCTACGAGCAGTACTTC.

The chain has TRBV7-9 and TRBJ2-5; 13 nucleotides align to TRBD2. This CDR3 is 16 amino acids long. Germline loops: CDR1 SEHNR, CDR2 FQNEAQ (reference sequence). J was trimmed by 2 bases and V by 1 base; bases with no gene match: 1. The CDR3 coding sequence is TGTGCCAGCAGCTTAGGACTAGCGGGAGGACAAGAGACCCAGTACTTC. It translates to CASSLGLAGGQETQYF.

This clone has just one count. This chain connects TRBV3-1 (or the pseudogene TRBV3-2) to TRBJ2-7, with 7 nucleotides matching TRBD2. With V trimmed by 4 bases and J by 3 bases, 6 bases remained unmatched. Germline-derived CDR1 and CDR2 are LGHDT and YNNKEL (reference sequence). CDR3 length: 14 residues. In DNA, the CDR3 is TGTGCCAGCAGCCGCCTAGCGGCCAACTACGAGCAGTACTTC. Its protein product is CASSRLAANYEQYF.

This chain joins TRBV7-2 and TRBJ1-1, with D perhaps TRBD1 (5 bases). V was pared by 4 bases and J by 1 base, with 13 bases between. The CDR3 loop spans 15 amino acids. Germline V gene lookup returns CDR1 SGHTA and CDR2 FQGNSA. The chain's CDR3 is CASSSGGTGNTEAFF. Written as DNA, the CDR3 is TGTGCCAGCAGCTCCGGCGGGACGGGGAACACTGAAGCTTTCTTT.

The genes are TRBV14 and TRBJ1-6; unclear D gene. Germline values: CDR1 SGHDN, CDR2 FVKESK. Trimming stripped 6 bases from V and 14 bases from J, with 17 bases between. The CDR3 has 13 residues. The CDR3 loop reads CASSLPRRSSLHF. In nucleotides, the CDR3 is TGTGCCAGCAGTCTTCCTCGTCGTTCGTCCCTCCACTTT.

This sequence joins TRBV28 and TRBJ2-7; TRBD2 agrees at 10 bases. The germline V gene encodes CDR1 MDHEN and CDR2 SYDVKM. The CDR3 totals 17 residues. The ends lost 4 bases at V and 5 bases at J; junction bases unmatched: 14. The CDR3 sequence is CASSSPSGRSLYDEQYF. CDR3 nucleotide sequence: TGTGCCAGCAGTTCCCCTAGCGGGAGAAGTCTGTACGACGAGCAGTACTTC.

The CDR3 DNA is TGCAGCGTTGTGGCTAGCGGGAGAAATGAGCAGTTCTTC. Translating it yields CSVVASGRNEQFF. This chain uses TRBV29-1 with TRBJ2-1; 10 bases map to TRBD2. This CDR3 contains 13 residues. With 4 bases clipped from V and 7 bases from J, the junction kept 4 bases outside the gene matches. Germline V gene lookup returns CDR1 SQVTM and CDR2 ANQGSEA.